This entry features one T cell receptor (beta chain) sequence. This clonotype was recorded a few times. Its antigen is unknown. No quality values exist for individual bases; no much larger clone is one base distant. The receptor library was made with 5' RACE. TCRdb lists the instrument as NextSeq 500. To correct for sequencing error and PCR bias, the TCR library protocol tagged individual cDNA molecules with unique molecular identifiers. Sequencing covered both TCR alpha and beta chains, and within each sample the abundances of alpha and beta sequences were tightly co-correlated. The authors' analysis ran thus. Decombinator V4 was used to perform V gene, J gene and CDR3 annotation of TCR sequences. Expanded TCRs were defined as changing significantly between any two time points under a Poisson model with p below 0.0001. TCR abundances were normalised to the total number of TCRs sequenced per sample and were expressed as counts per million. VDJdb, accessed 1 November 2021, was searched for CMV, EBV and SARS-CoV-2 annotated TCRs, excluding TCRs annotated for multiple antigens. The raw public data were reprocessed by TCRdb itself: fastp quality trimming at Q25, MiXCR clonotype calling, in-frame beta chains only. When rows share a CDR3 protein, they turn into one entry using the most common DNA and genes. The V and J calls were not made by the authors but by TCRdb's processing. In all, the sample holds 97,000 or so distinct CDR3 sequences, and 11% of those were seen once. The top ten clonotypes cover roughly 5% of the sample.

These data come from a study of early T cells in non-severe SARS-CoV-2 infection (dated by TCRdb to the early 2020s). About the investigation overall: TCR sequencing used bulk RNA from unsorted whole blood, so alpha and beta chains could not be paired.

The study was a case-control design nested within a healthcare worker cohort in London, UK, with weekly nasopharyngeal swab PCR tests and blood sampling. Healthcare workers were recruited between 23 and 31 March 2020, during the week of the UK lockdown, and were followed weekly for up to roughly 15 weeks. Paper-wide results and their limitations: VDJdb matching was skewed toward anti-spike CD8 responses, so virus-specific expansions were likely underestimated and private and CD4 specificities were missed.

This receptor was identified in an adult who was a healthcare worker with PCR-confirmed SARS-CoV-2 infection or an uninfected control (not recorded which). The material was whole blood, obtained at baseline.

The nucleotides are TGTGCCAGTATGGTACAGGGGGTCTCCTACGAGCAGTACTTC. It specifies CASMVQGVSYEQYF. This chain is built from TRBV6-1 and TRBJ2-7, with 8 central nucleotides matching TRBD1. V trim: 9 bases; J trim: 0 bases; unmatched bases: 7. For CDR1 and CDR2, the germline V gene lists MNHNS and SASEGT. Inclusive of the bounding cysteine and phenylalanine, the CDR3 is 14 residues long. This entry keeps only the CDR3 DNA: 42 bases, framed from base 1.